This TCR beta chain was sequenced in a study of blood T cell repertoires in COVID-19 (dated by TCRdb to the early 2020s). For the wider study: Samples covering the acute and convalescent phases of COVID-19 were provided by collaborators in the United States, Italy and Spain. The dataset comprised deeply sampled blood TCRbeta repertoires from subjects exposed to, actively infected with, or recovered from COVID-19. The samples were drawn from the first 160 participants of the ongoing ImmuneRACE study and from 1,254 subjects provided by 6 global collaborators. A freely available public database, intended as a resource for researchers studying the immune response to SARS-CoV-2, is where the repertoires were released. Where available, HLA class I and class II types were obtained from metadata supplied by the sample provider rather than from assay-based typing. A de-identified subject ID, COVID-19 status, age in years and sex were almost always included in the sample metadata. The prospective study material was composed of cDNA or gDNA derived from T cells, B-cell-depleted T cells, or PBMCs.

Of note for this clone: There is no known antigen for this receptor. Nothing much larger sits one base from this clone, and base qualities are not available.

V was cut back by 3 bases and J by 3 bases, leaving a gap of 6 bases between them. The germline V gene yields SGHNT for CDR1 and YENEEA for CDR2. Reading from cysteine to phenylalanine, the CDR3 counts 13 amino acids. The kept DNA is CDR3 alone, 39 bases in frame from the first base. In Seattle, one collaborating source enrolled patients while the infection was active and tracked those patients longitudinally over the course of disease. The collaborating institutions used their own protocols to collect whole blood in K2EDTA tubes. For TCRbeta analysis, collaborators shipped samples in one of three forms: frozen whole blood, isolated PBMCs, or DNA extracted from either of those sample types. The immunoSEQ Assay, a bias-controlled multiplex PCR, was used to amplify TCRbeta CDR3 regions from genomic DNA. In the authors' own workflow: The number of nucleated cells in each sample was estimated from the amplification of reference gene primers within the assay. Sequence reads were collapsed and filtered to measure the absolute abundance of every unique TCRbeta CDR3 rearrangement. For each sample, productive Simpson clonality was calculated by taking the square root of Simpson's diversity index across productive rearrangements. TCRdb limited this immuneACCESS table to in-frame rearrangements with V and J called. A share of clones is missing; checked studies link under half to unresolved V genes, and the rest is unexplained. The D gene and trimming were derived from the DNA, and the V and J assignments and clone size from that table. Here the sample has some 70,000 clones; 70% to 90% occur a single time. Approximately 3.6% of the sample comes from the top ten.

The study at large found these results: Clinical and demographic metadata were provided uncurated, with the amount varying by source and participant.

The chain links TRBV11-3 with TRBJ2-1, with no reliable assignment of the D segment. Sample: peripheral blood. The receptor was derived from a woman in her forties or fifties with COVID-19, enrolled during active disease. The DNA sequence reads TGTGCCAGCAGCTTTCGGTACTACAATGAGCAGTTCTTC. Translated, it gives CASSFRYYNEQFF.